The 21 T cell receptor beta chains reported below all come from one sample, sequenced in a study of regulatory T cells in long-lasting Graves disease. Time point reported: newly diagnosed GD, antithyroid drugs for less than 3 months. The TCR library used RNA extracted from PBMCs. Combining iRepertoire HTBI primers with Arm-PCR of CDR3 regions, the authors built TCR beta libraries. TCRdb reprocessed the multiplex PCR reads via MiXCR and lists one record per CDR3 protein. The repertoire holds 450,000 to 600,000 distinct CDR3 sequences, with around 15% as singletons. The same sample was also studied in work on T cells in Graves' hyperthyroidism and ophthalmopathy.

The sample consisted of peripheral blood mononuclear cells (PBMCs), taken at new diagnosis, from a patient treated with antithyroid drugs. The origin of the receptors is a man between 40 and 49 years old with Graves disease.

Ten or more counts support this clonotype. The V and J genes are TRBV12-3 or TRBV12-4 and TRBJ2-7, with D unresolved. Trimming pared 4 bases from V and 0 bases from J, leaving 13 bases between. The CDR3 runs 15 residues. The CDR3 is CASSSPKGFSYEQYF. For the CDR3, the DNA is TGTGCCAGCAGTTCCCCTAAGGGTTTCTCCTACGAGCAGTACTTC.

This clonotype came up many times. The chain has TRBV24-1 and TRBJ2-1, with D unclear. The CDR3 is made up of 16 amino acids. The V end was cut by 2 bases, the J end by 0 bases, with 10 bases between. CDR1 is KGHDR, CDR2 SFDVKD, per germline. In DNA form, the CDR3 reads TGTGCCACCAGTGATTATAACGTAAGCTCCTACAATGAGCAGTTCTTC. Its protein is CATSDYNVSSYNEQFF.

J is TRBJ1-3 and V is TRBV5-1; D remains unclear. The V and J ends lost 1 base and 0 bases respectively, with 8 bases between them. Per the germline V gene, CDR1 is SGHRS and CDR2 is YFSETQ. The CDR3 loop spans 15 amino acids. The CDR3 DNA reads as TGCGCCAGCAGCTTGAAGGGTCCCTCTGGAAACACCATATATTTT. It is translated as CASSLKGPSGNTIYF. Together with reference TRBV5-1 and TRBJ1-3, the CDR3 gives the full variable domain: KAGVTQTPRYLIKTRGQQVTLSCSPISGHRSVSWYQQTPGQGLQFLFEYFSETQRNKGNFPGRFSGRQFSNSRSEMNVSTLELGDSALYLCASSLKGPSGNTIYFGEGSWLTVV.

Details on this clonotype: An end of the junction differs from the germline gene, which may be a read error. The V and J genes are TRBV7-7 and TRBJ2-3, with D perhaps matching TRBD1 (5 bases). Germline values: CDR1 SSHAT, CDR2 FNYEAQ (reference sequence). This CDR3 is built from 17 residues. CDR3 nucleotides: TGTGCTAGCAGCTTAGTTTCGCAGGGAACTAGCACAGATACGCAGTATTTT. Encoded protein: CASSLVSQGTSTDTQYF.

This clonotype was picked up many times. CDR3 amino acids: CATHLGTGVSTEAFF. The CDR3 DNA reads TGTGCCACTCATTTAGGGACGGGGGTCAGCACTGAAGCTTTCTTT. This chain connects TRBV28 to TRBJ1-1; D possibly corresponds to TRBD1 (5 bases). The CDR3 is 15 amino acids. The V end lost 10 bases, the J end lost 4 bases, and 22 bases lay between the germline ends. Germline-derived CDR1 and CDR2 are MDHEN and SYDVKM.

This clonotype was detected only a few times. This chain uses TRBV28 with TRBJ2-2; possibly TRBD1 for D (5 bases). Germline V gene lookup returns CDR1 MDHEN and CDR2 SYDVKM. The CDR3 consists of 16 residues. With 2 bases removed from V and 6 bases from J, the gap between germline ends came to 16 bases. In DNA form, the CDR3 reads TGTGCCAGCAGTTTAATGCAGGGAATGGGGTCCGGGGAGCTGTTTTTT. The encoded protein is CASSLMQGMGSGELFF.

This clonotype was detected many times. The rearrangement uses TRBV28 and TRBJ2-7, with D possibly TRBD2 on 6 matching bases. V gave up 8 bases and J gave up 2 bases, with 13 bases separating them. The CDR3 covers 13 residues. Germline CDR1 reads MDHEN; CDR2 reads SYDVKM. The CDR3 spells CASGKDYAYEQYF. CDR3 nucleotide sequence: TGTGCCAGCGGAAAGGACTATGCCTACGAGCAGTACTTC.

This clonotype has ten or more counts. CDR3 loop: CASSIGRYNEQFF. The CDR3 nucleotides are TGTGCCAGCAGCATCGGGAGATACAATGAGCAGTTCTTC. This rearrangement joins TRBV28 to TRBJ2-1; the D gene is possibly TRBD2 (6 bases). The V gene lost 6 bases and the J gene lost 4 bases, with 10 bases spanning the gap. CDR1 and CDR2 (germline): MDHEN, SYDVKM. This CDR3 spans 13 amino acids.

This clonotype turned up a few times. The genes are TRBV5-1 and TRBJ2-1; 9 bases are shared with TRBD1. Germline loops: CDR1 SGHRS, CDR2 YFSETQ. J was trimmed by 4 bases and V by 4 bases; bases with no gene match: 6. The CDR3 loop spans 15 amino acids. Here the CDR3 DNA reads TGCGCCAGCAGCCGCACGGACAGGGGTTACAATGAGCAGTTCTTC. Protein: CASSRTDRGYNEQFF. Using reference TRBV5-1 and TRBJ2-1 for the parts outside the CDR3, the full variable domain is KAGVTQTPRYLIKTRGQQVTLSCSPISGHRSVSWYQQTPGQGLQFLFEYFSETQRNKGNFPGRFSGRQFSNSRSEMNVSTLELGDSALYLCASSRTDRGYNEQFFGPGTRLTVL.

This clonotype has at least ten counts. This sequence joins TRBV24-1 and TRBJ2-7; D may be TRBD1 (5 bases). Germline CDR1 and CDR2: KGHDR and SFDVKD. Trimming left V 3 bases short and J 0 bases short, with 11 bases between. This CDR3 has 15 residues. In DNA, the CDR3 is TGTGCCACCAGTGATCGGCAGGGCGGCTCCTACGAGCAGTACTTC. This translates into CATSDRQGGSYEQYF.

This clonotype was seen a handful of times. The J gene is TRBJ2-3, the V gene TRBV7-2; either TRBD1 or TRBD2 may fit D (5 bases each). CDR1 is SGHTA, CDR2 FQGNSA, per germline. Trimming pared 5 bases from V and 8 bases from J, leaving 14 bases between. The CDR3 consists of 13 residues. In DNA, the CDR3 is TGTGCCAGCAGCACACCGGCCGGGACTACGCAGTATTTT. As protein: CASSTPAGTTQYF.

This clonotype was counted between two and nine times. The J gene is TRBJ2-1, the V gene TRBV3-1, with 12 bases fitting TRBD2. CDR3 length: 15 residues. CDR1 and CDR2 from the germline V gene are LGHDT and YNNKEL (reference sequence). The V segment lost 4 bases and the J segment 5 bases; nucleotides outside the gene matches: 3. The CDR3 sequence: CASSRTSGANNEQFF. The CDR3 coding sequence is TGTGCCAGCAGCCGGACTAGCGGGGCCAACAATGAGCAGTTCTTC.

This clonotype has a count of ten or more. The chain is built from TRBV7-3 and TRBJ2-3, with 10 positions matching TRBD1. This CDR3 has 15 residues. With 8 bases clipped from V and 3 bases from J, the junction kept 8 bases outside the gene matches. CDR1 SGHTA and CDR2 FQGTGA come from the germline V gene. The CDR3: CASSTTGGGTDTQYF. CDR3 sequence (DNA): TGTGCCAGCTCCACGACAGGGGGCGGGACAGATACGCAGTATTTT.

This clonotype turned up a few times. The chain combines TRBV2 with TRBJ2-3; TRBD2 aligns across 10 bases. Germline V gives CDR1 SNHLY, CDR2 FYNNEI. Germline trimming cut 6 bases from V and 5 bases from J; bases unmatched to any gene: 8. This CDR3 has 15 amino acids. Here the CDR3 reads CASSPLAGLRDTQYF. As DNA, the CDR3 is TGTGCCAGCAGCCCACTAGCGGGGCTAAGAGATACGCAGTATTTT. The full variable domain, rest sourced from reference TRBV2 and TRBJ2-3, is EPEVTQTPSHQVTQMGQEVILRCVPISNHLYFYWYRQILGQKVEFLVSFYNNEISEKSEIFDDQFSVERPDGSNFTLKIRSTKLEDSAMYFCASSPLAGLRDTQYFGPGTRLTVL.

To note about this clonotype: Germline is not matched at one junction end, which may reflect a read error. The V and J genes are TRBV20-1 and TRBJ2-7; D possibly corresponds to TRBD2 (6 bases). Per germline, CDR1 DFQATT and CDR2 SNEGSKA (reference sequence). The CDR3 sequence is 12 residues long. In DNA form, the CDR3 reads TGCAGTGCTGTTAGCGGCTCCTACGAGCAGTACTTT. It encodes CSAVSGSYEQYF.

This clonotype has just a few counts. The junction does not match germline at one end; this may be a read error. V is TRBV6-1 and J is TRBJ1-5; D is undetermined. The CDR3 has 14 residues. Germline-derived CDR1 and CDR2 are MNHNS and SASEGT. The CDR3 sequence: CASSPAVSNQLQHF. The CDR3 DNA is TGTGCCAGCTCACCGGCCGTTAGCAATCAGCTCCAGCATTTT.

This clonotype has only one observation. A clone one base away is much larger, so this may be a read error. The V call is TRBV20-1, the J call TRBJ2-5; tentatively, D is TRBD1 (5 bases). Germline V lookup: CDR1 DFQATT, CDR2 SNEGSKA (reference sequence). This CDR3 has 11 residues. The germline V and J ends were trimmed by 6 bases and 2 bases, with 7 bases remaining between them. CDR3 sequence: CSANRQETQYF. CDR3 in DNA: TGCAGTGCCAACAGGCAAGAGACCCAGTACTTC.

Points on this clonotype: It is likely a read error, because the conserved phenylalanine at the end of the CDR3 is missing. CDR3 DNA sequence: TGTGCCAGCAGTTCTGGGAGGGAGACCCAGTACTCC. Its protein is CASSSGRETQYS. The chain joins TRBV28 to TRBJ2-5; weak D call: TRBD2 (6 bases). CDR1 and CDR2 (germline): MDHEN, SYDVKM. V was cut by 4 bases and J by 5 bases, with 8 bases left in between. There are 12 residues in the CDR3.

The genes are TRBV30 and TRBJ2-7; D is unclear. Germline-derived CDR1 and CDR2 are GTSNPN and SVGIG (reference sequence). CDR3 length: 11 residues. The ends were cut back, 8 bases at V and 9 bases at J, with 17 bases in the middle. Here the CDR3 reads CASSDQLGQYF. In DNA, the CDR3 is TGTGCCAGCAGTGACCAATTGGGGCAGTACTTC.

The table lists this clonotype with a few counts. The CDR3 bases are TGCGCCAGCAGCTTGGACCCGAGTTACTCCTACGAGCAGTACTTC. It yields the protein CASSLDPSYSYEQYF. The chain is built from TRBV5-1 and TRBJ2-7; D is unresolved. CDR1 is SGHRS, CDR2 YFSETQ, per germline. The CDR3 sequence is 15 residues long. Deletions cut 0 bases from V and 0 bases from J, with 10 bases between.

This clonotype was detected many times. The genes are TRBV28 and TRBJ1-2; D uncertain. The V end was cut by 1 base, the J end by 4 bases, with 4 bases between. Germline lookup yields CDR1 MDHEN and CDR2 SYDVKM. The CDR3 sequence is 12 residues long. DNA of the CDR3: TGTGCCAGCAGTTTATACTTCTATGGCTACACCTTC. Translated, it gives CASSLYFYGYTF.